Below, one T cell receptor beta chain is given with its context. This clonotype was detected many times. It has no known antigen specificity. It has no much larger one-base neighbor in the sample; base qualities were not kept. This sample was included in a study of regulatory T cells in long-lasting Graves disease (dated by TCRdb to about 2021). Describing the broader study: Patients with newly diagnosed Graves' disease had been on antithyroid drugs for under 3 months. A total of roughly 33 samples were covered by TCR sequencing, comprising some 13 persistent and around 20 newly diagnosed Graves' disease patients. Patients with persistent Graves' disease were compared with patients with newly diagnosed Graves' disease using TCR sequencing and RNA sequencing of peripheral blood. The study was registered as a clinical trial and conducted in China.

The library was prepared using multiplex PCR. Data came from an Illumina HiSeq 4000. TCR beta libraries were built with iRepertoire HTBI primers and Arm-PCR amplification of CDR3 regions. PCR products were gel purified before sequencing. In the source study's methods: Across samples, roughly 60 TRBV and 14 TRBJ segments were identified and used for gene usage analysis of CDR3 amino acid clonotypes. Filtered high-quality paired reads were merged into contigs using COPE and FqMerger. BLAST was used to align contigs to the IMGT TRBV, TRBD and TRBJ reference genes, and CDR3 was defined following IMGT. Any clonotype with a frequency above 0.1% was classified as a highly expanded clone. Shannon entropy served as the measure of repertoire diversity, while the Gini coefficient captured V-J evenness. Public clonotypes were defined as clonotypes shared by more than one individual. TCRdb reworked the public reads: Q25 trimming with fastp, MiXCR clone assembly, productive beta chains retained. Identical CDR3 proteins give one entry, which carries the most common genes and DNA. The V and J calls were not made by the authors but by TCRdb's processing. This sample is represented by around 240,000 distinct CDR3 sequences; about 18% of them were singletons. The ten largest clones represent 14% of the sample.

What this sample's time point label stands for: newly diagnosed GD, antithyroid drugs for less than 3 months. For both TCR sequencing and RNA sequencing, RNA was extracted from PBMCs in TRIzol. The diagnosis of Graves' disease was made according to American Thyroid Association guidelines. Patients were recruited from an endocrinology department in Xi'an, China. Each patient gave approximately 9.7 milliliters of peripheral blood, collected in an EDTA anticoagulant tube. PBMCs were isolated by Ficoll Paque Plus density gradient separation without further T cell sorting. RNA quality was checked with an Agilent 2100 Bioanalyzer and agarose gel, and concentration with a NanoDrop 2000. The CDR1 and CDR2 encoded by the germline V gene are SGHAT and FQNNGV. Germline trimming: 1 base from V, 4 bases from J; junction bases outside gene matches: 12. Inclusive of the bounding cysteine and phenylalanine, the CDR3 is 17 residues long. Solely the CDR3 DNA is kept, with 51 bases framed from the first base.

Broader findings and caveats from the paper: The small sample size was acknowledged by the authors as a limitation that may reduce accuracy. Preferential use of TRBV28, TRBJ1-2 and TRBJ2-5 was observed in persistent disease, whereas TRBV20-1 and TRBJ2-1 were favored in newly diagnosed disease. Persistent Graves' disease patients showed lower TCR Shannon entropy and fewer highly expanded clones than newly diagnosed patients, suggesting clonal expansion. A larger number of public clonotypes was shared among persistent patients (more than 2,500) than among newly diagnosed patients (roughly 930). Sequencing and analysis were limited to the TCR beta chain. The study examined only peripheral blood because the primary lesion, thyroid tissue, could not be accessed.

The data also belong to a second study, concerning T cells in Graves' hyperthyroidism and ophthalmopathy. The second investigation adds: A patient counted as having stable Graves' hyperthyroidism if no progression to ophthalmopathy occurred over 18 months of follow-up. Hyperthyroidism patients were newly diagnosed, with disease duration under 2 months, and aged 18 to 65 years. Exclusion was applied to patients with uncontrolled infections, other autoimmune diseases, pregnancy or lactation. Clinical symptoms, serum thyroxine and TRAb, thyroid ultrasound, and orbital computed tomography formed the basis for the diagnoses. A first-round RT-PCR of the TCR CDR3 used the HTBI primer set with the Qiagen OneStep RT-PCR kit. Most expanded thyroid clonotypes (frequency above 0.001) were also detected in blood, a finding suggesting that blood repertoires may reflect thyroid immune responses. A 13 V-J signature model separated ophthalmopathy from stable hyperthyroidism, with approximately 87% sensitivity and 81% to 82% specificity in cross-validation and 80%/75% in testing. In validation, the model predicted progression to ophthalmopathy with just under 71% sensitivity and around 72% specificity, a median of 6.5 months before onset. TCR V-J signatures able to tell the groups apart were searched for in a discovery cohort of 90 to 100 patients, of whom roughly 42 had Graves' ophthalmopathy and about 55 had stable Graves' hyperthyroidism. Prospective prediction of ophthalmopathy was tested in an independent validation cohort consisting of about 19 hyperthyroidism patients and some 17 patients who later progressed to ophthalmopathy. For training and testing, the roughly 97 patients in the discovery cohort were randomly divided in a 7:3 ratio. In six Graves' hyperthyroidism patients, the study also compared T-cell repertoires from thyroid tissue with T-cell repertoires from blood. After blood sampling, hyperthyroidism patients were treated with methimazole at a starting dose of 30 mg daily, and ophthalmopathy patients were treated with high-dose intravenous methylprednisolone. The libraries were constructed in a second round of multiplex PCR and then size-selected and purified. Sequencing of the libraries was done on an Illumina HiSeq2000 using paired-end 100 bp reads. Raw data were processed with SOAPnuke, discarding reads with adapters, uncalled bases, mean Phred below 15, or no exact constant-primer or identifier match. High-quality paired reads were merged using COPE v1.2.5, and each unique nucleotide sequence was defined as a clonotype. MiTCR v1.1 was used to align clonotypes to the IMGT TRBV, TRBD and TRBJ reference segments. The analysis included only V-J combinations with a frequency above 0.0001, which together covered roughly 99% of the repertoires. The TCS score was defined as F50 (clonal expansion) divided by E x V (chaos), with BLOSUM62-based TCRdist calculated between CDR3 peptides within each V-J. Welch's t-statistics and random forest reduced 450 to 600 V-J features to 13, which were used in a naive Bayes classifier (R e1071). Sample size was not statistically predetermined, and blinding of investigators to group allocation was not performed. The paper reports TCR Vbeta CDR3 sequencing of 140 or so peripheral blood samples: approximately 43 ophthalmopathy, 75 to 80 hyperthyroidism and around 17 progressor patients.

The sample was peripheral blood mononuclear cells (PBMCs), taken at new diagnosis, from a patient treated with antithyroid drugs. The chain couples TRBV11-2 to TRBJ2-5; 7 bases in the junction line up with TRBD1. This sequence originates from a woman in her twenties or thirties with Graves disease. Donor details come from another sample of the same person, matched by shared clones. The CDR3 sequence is CASSLVRLRGRGETQYF. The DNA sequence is TGTGCCAGCAGCTTAGTAAGATTAAGGGGGCGCGGAGAGACCCAGTACTTC.